This T cell receptor (beta chain) was observed in a study of T cells in Graves' hyperthyroidism and ophthalmopathy (dated by TCRdb to about 2019). For context, the study as a whole: Peripheral blood was sampled at the time of initial diagnosis, prior to any treatment. For training and testing, the roughly 97 patients in the discovery cohort were randomly divided in a 7:3 ratio. To identify distinguishing TCR V-J signatures, a discovery cohort of around 98 patients was used, comprising 43 with Graves' ophthalmopathy and some 60 with stable Graves' hyperthyroidism. Following sampling, methimazole starting at 30 mg daily was given to hyperthyroidism patients, and high-dose intravenous methylprednisolone was given to ophthalmopathy patients. The paper reports TCR Vbeta CDR3 sequencing of approximately 140 peripheral blood samples: 43 ophthalmopathy, roughly 80 hyperthyroidism and around 17 progressor patients. An independent validation cohort of fewer than 20 hyperthyroidism patients and approximately 16 patients who later progressed to ophthalmopathy tested prospective prediction of ophthalmopathy. In six Graves' hyperthyroidism patients, the study also compared T-cell repertoires from thyroid tissue with T-cell repertoires from blood. The paper's findings and limits, for the study overall: During validation, the model predicted progression to ophthalmopathy a median of approximately six months ahead of onset, with approximately 71% sensitivity and around 72% specificity. Most expanded thyroid clonotypes (frequency above 0.001) were also found in blood, which suggests that blood repertoires may mirror thyroid immune responses. In cross-validation, a model built on a 13 V-J signature told ophthalmopathy apart from stable hyperthyroidism with 85% to 90% sensitivity and about 81% specificity, and in testing the same model reached 80%/75%. Sample size was not statistically predetermined, and investigators were not blinded to group allocation.

As concerns this clonotype: Its antigen remains undetermined. The sample holds no much larger clone one base away, and base qualities are not on file.

Deletion took 0 bases off V and 8 bases off J, with a span of 12 bases between the germline ends. The germline V gene yields SGHRS for CDR1 and YFSETQ for CDR2. Taken from cysteine to phenylalanine, the CDR3 has 14 residues. Only the CDR3 part of the read is kept: 42 bases, read in frame from the first base. Amplification of TCR beta CDR3 regions was carried out from RNA transcripts. A first-round RT-PCR of the TCR CDR3 used the HTBI primer set with the Qiagen OneStep RT-PCR kit. Libraries were constructed in a second round of multiplex PCR, after which size selection and purification were performed. Libraries were sequenced paired-end with 100 bp reads on an Illumina HiSeq2000. The authors' pipeline ran thus. SOAPnuke was used to process the raw data, with reads discarded if the reads contained adapters or uncalled bases, had a mean Phred below 15, or lacked an exact constant-primer or identifier match. COPE v1.2.5 was used to merge the high-quality paired reads, and each unique nucleotide sequence was defined as a clonotype. MiTCR v1.1 was used to align clonotypes to the IMGT TRBV, TRBD and TRBJ reference segments. The analysis was restricted to V-J combinations with a frequency above 0.0001, which together covered roughly 99% of the repertoires. The TCS score was defined as the ratio of F50 (clonal expansion) to E x V (chaos), calculated using BLOSUM62-based TCRdist between CDR3 peptides within each V-J. Welch's t-statistics and random forest reduced 500 to 550 V-J features to about 12, which were used in a naive Bayes classifier (R e1071). TCRdb reanalyzed the raw reads on its own, using fastp at Q25 for trimming and MiXCR for clone calling, and kept in-frame beta chains. Every distinct CDR3 protein forms one entry, paired with its most common genes and DNA. The V and J calls and clone size come from TCRdb's table, not from the authors' own analysis. The sample profile shows 350,000 to 400,000 distinct CDR3 sequences; around 14% of them were found once. Jointly, the top ten make up more than 9.5% of the sample.

Stable Graves' hyperthyroidism was defined as the absence of progression to ophthalmopathy over 18 months of follow-up. Hyperthyroidism patients were aged 18 to 65 years and newly diagnosed, with disease duration of less than 2 months. Patients with uncontrolled infections, other autoimmune diseases, pregnancy or lactation were excluded. Diagnoses relied on clinical symptoms, serum thyroxine and TRAb, thyroid ultrasound and orbital computed tomography. PBMCs were separated from over 9 ml of fresh peripheral blood using Ficoll-Paque density gradient centrifugation. Total RNA was extracted using Trizol reagent, and RNA quality was assessed on an Agilent 2100 Bioanalyzer.

This clonotype was obtained from a woman aged 55 to 70 with Graves' hyperthyroidism. Recombination joined TRBV5-1 with TRBJ2-1; the D gene is perhaps TRBD1, from 6 matching bases. The sample consisted of blood. The CDR3 reads CASSLEGQIDEQFF. The DNA sequence is as follows: TGCGCCAGCAGCTTGGAGGGACAAATAGATGAGCAGTTCTTC. Extended through the reference TRBV5-1 and TRBJ2-1 proteins, this CDR3 yields the full variable domain: KAGVTQTPRYLIKTRGQQVTLSCSPISGHRSVSWYQQTPGQGLQFLFEYFSETQRNKGNFPGRFSGRQFSNSRSEMNVSTLELGDSALYLCASSLEGQIDEQFFGPGTRLTVL.